This T cell receptor beta chain comes out of a study of CD8 T cells in Susac syndrome. The ends were cut back, 0 bases at V and 5 bases at J, with 14 bases in the middle. The V gene's germline CDR1 is SGHRS and CDR2 YFSETQ. The CDR3 sequence is 15 residues long. The RNA input was 0.5 to 1 ug, and it was reverse transcribed with random hexamers. Each CDR3 protein gets one entry after TCRdb re-called the immunoSEQ multiplex PCR reads with MiXCR. The sample lists some 130,000 distinct CDR3 sequences, 95% seen once, with approximately 0.18% in the top ten. Sequencing input: CD8+ T cells from PBMCs. The receptor was derived from a human donor with Susac syndrome. V gene TRBV5-1 combines with J gene TRBJ1-1; D unclear. The CDR3 reads CASSLGPQEATEAFF. The CDR3 DNA sequence: TGCGCCAGCAGCTTGGGACCGCAAGAGGCAACTGAAGCTTTCTTT.